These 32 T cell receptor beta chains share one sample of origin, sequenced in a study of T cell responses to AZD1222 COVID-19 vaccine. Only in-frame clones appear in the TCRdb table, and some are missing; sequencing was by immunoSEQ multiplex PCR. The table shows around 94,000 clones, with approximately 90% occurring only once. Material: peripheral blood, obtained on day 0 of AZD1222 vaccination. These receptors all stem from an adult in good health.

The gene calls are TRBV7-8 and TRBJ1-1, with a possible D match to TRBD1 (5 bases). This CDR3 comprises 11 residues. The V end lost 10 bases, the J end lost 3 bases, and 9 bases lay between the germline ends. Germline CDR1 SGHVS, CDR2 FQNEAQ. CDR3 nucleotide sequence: TGTGCCACCAGGGTAGACACTGAAGCTTTCTTT. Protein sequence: CATRVDTEAFF.

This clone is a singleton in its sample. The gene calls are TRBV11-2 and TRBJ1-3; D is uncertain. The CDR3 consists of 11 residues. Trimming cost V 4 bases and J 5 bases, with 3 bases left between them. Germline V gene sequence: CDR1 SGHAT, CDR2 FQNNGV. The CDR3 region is CASSSRNTIYF. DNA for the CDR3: TGTGCCAGCAGCTCCCGAAACACCATATATTTT. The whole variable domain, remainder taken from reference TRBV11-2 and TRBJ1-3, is EAGVAQSPRYKIIEKRQSVAFWCNPISGHATLYWYQQILGQGPKLLIQFQNNGVVDDSQLPKDRFSAERLKGVDSTLKIQPAKLEDSAVYLCASSSRNTIYFGEGSWLTVV.

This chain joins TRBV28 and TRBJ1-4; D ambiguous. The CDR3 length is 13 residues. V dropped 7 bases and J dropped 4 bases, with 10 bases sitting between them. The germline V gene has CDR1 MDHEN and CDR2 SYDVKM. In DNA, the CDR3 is TGTGCCAGCATCTCGTTCGGTAATGAAAAACTGTTTTTT. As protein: CASISFGNEKLFF.

The CDR3 DNA follows: TGTGCCAGCAGTTTACTCAACTCTGGAAACACCATATATTTT. Amino acids: CASSLLNSGNTIYF. The chain carries TRBV28 and TRBJ1-3; D gene unclear. CDR3 length: 14 amino acids. V was clipped by 2 bases and J by 0 bases, with 5 bases between them. CDR1 is MDHEN and CDR2 is SYDVKM in the germline V gene.

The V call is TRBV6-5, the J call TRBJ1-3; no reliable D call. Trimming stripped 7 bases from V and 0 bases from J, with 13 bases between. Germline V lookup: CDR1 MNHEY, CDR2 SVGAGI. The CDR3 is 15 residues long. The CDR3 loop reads CASTRGQNSGNTIYF. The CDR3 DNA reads TGTGCCAGCACCCGAGGGCAGAACTCTGGAAACACCATATATTTT.

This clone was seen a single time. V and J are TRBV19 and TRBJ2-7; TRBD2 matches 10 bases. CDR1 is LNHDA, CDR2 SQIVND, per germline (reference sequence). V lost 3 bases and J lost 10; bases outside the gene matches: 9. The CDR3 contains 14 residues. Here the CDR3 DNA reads TGTGCCAGTAGTATGGCTAGCGGGAGTGTTATTCAGTACTTC. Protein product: CASSMASGSVIQYF.

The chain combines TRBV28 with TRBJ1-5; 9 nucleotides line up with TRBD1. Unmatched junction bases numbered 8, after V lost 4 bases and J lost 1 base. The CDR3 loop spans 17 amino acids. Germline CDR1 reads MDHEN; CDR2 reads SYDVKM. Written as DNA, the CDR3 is TGTGCCAGCAGTTCCAGGACAGGGGCCTTGAGCAATCAGCCCCAGCATTTT. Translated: CASSSRTGALSNQPQHF.

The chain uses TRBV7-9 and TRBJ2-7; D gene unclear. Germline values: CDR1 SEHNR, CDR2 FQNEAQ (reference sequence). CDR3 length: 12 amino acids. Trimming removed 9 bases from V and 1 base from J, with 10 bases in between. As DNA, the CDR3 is TGTGCCAGTGGCGACGGATCCTACGAGCAGTACTTC. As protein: CASGDGSYEQYF.

CDR3 DNA sequence: TGTGCCAGTTATAGGGACACCCAAGAGACCCAGTACTTC. It is translated as CASYRDTQETQYF. The chain is built from TRBV5-5 and TRBJ2-5; maybe TRBD1 (6 bases). This CDR3 region has 13 residues. The V end was cut by 8 bases, the J end by 1 base, with 12 bases between. From germline, CDR1 is SGHKS and CDR2 YYEKEE (reference sequence).

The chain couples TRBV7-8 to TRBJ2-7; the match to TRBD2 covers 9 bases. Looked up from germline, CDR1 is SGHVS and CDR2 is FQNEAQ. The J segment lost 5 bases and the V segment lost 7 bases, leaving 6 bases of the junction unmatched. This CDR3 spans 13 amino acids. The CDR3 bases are TGTGCCAGCACGGGCGGGAGGGGGGACGAGCAGTACTTC. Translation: CASTGGRGDEQYF.

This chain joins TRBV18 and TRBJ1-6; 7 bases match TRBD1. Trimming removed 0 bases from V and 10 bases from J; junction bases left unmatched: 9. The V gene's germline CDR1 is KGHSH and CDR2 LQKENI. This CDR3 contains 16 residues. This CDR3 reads CASSPPSQGGGSPLHF. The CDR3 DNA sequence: TGTGCCAGCTCACCACCTAGCCAGGGGGGCGGATCACCCCTCCACTTT.

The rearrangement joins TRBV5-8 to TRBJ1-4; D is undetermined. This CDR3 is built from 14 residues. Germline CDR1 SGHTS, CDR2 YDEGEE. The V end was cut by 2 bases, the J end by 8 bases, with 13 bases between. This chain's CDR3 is CASSFEWVKEKLFF. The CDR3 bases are TGTGCCAGCAGCTTCGAGTGGGTGAAAGAAAAACTGTTTTTT.

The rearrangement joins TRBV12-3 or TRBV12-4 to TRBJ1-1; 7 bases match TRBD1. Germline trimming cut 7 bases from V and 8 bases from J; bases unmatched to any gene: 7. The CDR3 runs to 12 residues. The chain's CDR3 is CASNPGDSEAFF. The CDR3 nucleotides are TGTGCCAGCAATCCCGGGGACAGCGAAGCTTTCTTT.

CDR3 in amino acids: CAGWKDGGNYGYTF. CDR3 DNA: TGTGCCGGCTGGAAGGATGGCGGGAACTATGGCTACACCTTC. This chain links TRBV7-9 with TRBJ1-2, with D hard to call. The CDR3 has 14 amino acids. Between the trimmed V and J ends, which lost 11 bases and 2 bases, there was a span of 18 bases. From germline, CDR1 is SEHNR and CDR2 FQNEAQ (reference sequence).

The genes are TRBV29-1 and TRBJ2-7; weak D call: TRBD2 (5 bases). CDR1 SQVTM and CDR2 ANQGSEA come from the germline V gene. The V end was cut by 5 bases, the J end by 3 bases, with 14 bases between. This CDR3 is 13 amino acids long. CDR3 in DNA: TGCAGCGTTTCCTCCTCGGGATACTACGAGCAGTACTTC. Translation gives CSVSSSGYYEQYF.

For the CDR3, the DNA is TGCGCCAGCAGCCAGGGTCAATCTGGGGCCAACGTCCTGACTTTC. Translation gives CASSQGQSGANVLTF. The gene calls are TRBV4-3 and TRBJ2-6; D is unclear. The germline V and J ends were trimmed by 3 bases and 1 base, with 7 bases remaining between them. Germline assignment: CDR1 LGHNA and CDR2 YSLEER. There are 15 residues in the CDR3.

The DNA for the CDR3 is TGTGCCAGCAGCAGGACATTTGGCAATCAGCCCCAGCATTTT. Amino acid sequence: CASSRTFGNQPQHF. This sequence joins TRBV6-5 and TRBJ1-5; maybe TRBD1 (5 bases). V shed 6 bases and J shed 2 bases, with 11 bases lying between them. This CDR3 contains 14 residues. Germline lookup yields CDR1 MNHEY and CDR2 SVGAGI.

As DNA, the CDR3 is TGTGCCAGCAAGCGGGGGGGCCTTAACACCGGGGAGCTGTTTTTT. Translated: CASKRGGLNTGELFF. The chain couples TRBV2 to TRBJ2-2; 10 bases are a match to TRBD2. V lost 7 bases and J lost 2; bases outside the gene matches: 4. The germline V gene encodes CDR1 SNHLY and CDR2 FYNNEI. The CDR3 is 15 residues long. Filled out from reference TRBV2 and TRBJ2-2, the complete variable domain reads EPEVTQTPSHQVTQMGQEVILRCVPISNHLYFYWYRQILGQKVEFLVSFYNNEISEKSEIFDDQFSVERPDGSNFTLKIRSTKLEDSAMYFCASKRGGLNTGELFFGEGSRLTVL.

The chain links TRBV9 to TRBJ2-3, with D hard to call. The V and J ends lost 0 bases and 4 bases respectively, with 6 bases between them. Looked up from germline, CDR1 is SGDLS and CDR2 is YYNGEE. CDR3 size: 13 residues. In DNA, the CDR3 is TGTGCCAGCAGCGTAGATGGTCCAGATACGCAGTATTTT. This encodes CASSVDGPDTQYF.

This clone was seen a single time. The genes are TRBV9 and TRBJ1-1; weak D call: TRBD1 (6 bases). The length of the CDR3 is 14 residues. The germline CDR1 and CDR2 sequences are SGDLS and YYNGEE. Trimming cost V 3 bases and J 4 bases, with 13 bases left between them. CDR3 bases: TGTGCCAGCAGCGCAAAACAGGGAATCACTGAAGCTTTCTTT. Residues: CASSAKQGITEAFF.

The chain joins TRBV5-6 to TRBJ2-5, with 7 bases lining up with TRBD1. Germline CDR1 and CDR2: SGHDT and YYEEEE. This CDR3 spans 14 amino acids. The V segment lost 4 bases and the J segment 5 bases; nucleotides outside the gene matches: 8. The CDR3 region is CASSRSGTAETQYF. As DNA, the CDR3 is TGTGCCAGCAGCCGTTCCGGGACAGCGGAGACCCAGTACTTC.

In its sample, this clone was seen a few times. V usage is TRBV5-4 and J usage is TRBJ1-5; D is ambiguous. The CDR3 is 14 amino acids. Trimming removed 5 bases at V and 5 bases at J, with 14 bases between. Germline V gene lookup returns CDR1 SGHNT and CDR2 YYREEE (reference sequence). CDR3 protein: CASSFGGGDQPQHF. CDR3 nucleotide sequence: TGTGCCAGCAGTTTTGGAGGCGGAGATCAGCCCCAGCATTTT.

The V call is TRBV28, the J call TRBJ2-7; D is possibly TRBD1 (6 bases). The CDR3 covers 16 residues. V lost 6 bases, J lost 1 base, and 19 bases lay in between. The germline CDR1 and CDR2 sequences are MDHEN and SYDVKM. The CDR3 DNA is TGTGCCAGCAGCCATATCCTAGGGGGTGAATCCTACGAGCAGTACTTC. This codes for CASSHILGGESYEQYF. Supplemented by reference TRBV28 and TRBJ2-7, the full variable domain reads DVKVTQSSRYLVKRTGEKVFLECVQDMDHENMFWYRQDPGLGLRLIYFSYDVKMKEKGDIPEGYSVSREKKERFSLILESASTNQTSMYLCASSHILGGESYEQYFGPGTRLTVT.

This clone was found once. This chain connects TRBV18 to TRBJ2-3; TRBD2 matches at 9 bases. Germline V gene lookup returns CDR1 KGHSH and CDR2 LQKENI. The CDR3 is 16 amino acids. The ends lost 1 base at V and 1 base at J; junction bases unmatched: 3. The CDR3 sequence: CASSPRLAGRTDTQYF. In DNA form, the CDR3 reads TGTGCCAGCTCACCACGGCTAGCGGGACGCACAGATACGCAGTATTTT.

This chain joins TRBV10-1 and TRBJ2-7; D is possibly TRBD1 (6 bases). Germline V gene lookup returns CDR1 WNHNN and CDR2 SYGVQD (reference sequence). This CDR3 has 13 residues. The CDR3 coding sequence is TGCGCGAGATTTAGACAGGCGGGTTACGAGCAGTACTTC. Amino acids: CARFRQAGYEQYF.

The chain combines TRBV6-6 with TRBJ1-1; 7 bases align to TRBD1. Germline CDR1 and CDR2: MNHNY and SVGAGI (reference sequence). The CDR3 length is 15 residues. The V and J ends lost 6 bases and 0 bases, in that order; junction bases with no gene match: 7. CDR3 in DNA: TGTGCCAGCAGAGCTATACAGGGGTTGAACACTGAAGCTTTCTTT. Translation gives CASRAIQGLNTEAFF.

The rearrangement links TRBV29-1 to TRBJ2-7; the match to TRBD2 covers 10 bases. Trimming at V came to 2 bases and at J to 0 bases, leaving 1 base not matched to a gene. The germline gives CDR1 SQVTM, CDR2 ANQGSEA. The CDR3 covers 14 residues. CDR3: CSVELAGGSYEQYF. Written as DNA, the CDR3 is TGCAGCGTTGAATTAGCGGGGGGCTCCTACGAGCAGTACTTC.

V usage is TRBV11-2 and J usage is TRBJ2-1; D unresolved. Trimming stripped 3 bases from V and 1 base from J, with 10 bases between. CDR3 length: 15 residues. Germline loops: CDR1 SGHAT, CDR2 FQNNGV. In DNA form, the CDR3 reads TGTGCCAGCAGCTTTTCCCGCGCATCCTACAATGAGCAGTTCTTC. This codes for CASSFSRASYNEQFF.

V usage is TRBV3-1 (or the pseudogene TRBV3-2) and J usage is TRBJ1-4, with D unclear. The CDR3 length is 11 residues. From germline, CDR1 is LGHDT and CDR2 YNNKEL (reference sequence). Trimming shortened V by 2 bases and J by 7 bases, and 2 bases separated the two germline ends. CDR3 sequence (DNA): TGTGCCAGCAGCCAAAGTGAAAAACTGTTTTTT. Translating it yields CASSQSEKLFF.

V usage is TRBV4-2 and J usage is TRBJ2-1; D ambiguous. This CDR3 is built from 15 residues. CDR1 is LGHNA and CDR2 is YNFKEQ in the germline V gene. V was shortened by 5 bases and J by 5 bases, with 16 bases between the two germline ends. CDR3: CASSSGSGVDNEQFF. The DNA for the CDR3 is TGTGCCAGCAGCTCAGGATCCGGTGTAGACAATGAGCAGTTCTTC.

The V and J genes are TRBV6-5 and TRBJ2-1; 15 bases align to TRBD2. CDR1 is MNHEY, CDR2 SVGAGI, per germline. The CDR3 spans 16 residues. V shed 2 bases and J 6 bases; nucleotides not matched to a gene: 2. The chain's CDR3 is CASSYRGLAGGNEQFF. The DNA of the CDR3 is TGTGCCAGCAGTTACCGGGGACTAGCGGGAGGCAATGAGCAGTTCTTC.

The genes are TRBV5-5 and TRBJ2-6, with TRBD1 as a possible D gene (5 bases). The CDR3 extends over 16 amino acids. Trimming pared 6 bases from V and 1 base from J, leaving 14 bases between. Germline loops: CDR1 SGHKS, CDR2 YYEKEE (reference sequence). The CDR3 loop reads CASTRGINSGANVLTF. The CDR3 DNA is TGTGCCAGCACAAGGGGCATAAATTCTGGGGCCAACGTCCTGACTTTC.